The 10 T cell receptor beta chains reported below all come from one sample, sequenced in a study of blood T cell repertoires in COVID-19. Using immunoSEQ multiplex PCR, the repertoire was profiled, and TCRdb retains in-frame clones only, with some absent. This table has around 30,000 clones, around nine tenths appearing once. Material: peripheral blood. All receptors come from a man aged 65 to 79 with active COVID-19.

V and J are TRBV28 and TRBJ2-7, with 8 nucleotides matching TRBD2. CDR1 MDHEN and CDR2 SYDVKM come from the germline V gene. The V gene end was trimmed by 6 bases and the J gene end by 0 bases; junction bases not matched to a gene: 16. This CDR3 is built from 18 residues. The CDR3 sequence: CASRRRHGTRASSYEQYF. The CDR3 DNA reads TGTGCCAGCAGGAGGCGGCACGGGACTAGGGCCTCCTCCTACGAGCAGTACTTC.

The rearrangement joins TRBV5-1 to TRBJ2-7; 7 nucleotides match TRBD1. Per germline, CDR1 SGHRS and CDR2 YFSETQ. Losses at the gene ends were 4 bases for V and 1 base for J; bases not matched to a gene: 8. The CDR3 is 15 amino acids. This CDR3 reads CASSPSGTESYEQYF. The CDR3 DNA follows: TGCGCCAGCAGCCCCTCCGGGACAGAGTCCTACGAGCAGTACTTC.

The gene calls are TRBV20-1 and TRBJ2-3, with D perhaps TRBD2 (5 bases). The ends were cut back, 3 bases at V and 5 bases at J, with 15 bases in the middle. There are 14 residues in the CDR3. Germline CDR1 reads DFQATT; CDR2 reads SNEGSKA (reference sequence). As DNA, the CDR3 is TGCAGTGCTAGTTTTGGACTCAAAATAGATACGCAGTATTTT. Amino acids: CSASFGLKIDTQYF.

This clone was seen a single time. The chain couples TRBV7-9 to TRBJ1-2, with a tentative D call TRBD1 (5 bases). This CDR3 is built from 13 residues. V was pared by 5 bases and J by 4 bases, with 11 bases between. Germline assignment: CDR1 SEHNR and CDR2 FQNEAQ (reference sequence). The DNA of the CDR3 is TGTGCCAGCAGCCCTCAGGGAAGCTATGGCTACACCTTC. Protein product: CASSPQGSYGYTF.

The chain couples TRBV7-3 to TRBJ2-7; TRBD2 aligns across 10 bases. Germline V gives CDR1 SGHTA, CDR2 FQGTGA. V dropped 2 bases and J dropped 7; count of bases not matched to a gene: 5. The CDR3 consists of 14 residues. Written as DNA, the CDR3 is TGTGCCAGCAGCTTAGCTAGCGGGAGCGGAGAGCAGTACTTC. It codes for CASSLASGSGEQYF. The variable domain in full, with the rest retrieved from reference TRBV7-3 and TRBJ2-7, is GAGVSQTPSNKVTEKGKYVELRCDPISGHTALYWYRQSLGQGPEFLIYFQGTGAADDSGLPNDRFFAVRPEGSVSTLKIQRTERGDSAVYLCASSLASGSGEQYFGPGTRLTVT.

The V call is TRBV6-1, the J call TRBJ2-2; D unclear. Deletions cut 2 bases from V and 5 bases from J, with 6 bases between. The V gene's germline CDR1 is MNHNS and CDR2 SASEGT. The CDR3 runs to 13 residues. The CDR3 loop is CASSETGTGELFF. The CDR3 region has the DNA TGTGCCAGCAGTGAAACCGGGACCGGGGAGCTGTTTTTT.

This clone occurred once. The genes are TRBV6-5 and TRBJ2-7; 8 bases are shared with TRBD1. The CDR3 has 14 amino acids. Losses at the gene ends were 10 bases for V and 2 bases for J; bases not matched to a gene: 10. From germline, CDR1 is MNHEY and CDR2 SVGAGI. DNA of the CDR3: TGTGCCACAACAAGGACAGGGCTAACCTACGAGCAGTACTTC. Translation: CATTRTGLTYEQYF.

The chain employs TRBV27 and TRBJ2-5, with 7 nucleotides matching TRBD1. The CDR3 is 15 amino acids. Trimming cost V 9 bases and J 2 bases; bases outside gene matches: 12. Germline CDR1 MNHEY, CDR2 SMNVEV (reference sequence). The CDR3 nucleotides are TGTGCCAGGACAGGGTGGGTCTGGGGACAAGAGACCCAGTACTTC. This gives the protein CARTGWVWGQETQYF.

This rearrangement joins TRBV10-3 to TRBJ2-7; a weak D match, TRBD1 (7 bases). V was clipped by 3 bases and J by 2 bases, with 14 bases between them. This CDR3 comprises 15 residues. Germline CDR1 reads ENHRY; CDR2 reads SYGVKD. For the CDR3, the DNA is TGTGCCATCAGTGACCGGGCAGGGGGGACCTACGAGCAGTACTTC. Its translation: CAISDRAGGTYEQYF.

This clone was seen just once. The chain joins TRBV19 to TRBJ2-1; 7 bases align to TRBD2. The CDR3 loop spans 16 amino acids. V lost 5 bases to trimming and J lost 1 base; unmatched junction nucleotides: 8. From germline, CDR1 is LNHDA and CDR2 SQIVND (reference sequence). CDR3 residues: CASSPHRGGSYNEQFF. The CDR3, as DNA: TGTGCCAGTAGTCCCCATCGCGGGGGATCCTACAATGAGCAGTTCTTC.